These T cell receptor beta chains were read from a single sample in a study of persistence of HIV-infected CD4 T cells. Their antigen targets remain unknown. Clones were sequenced by immunoSEQ multiplex PCR, and TCRdb holds only the in-frame ones, with some missing. The table shows about 36,000 clones, with more than 70% occurring only once. The source material was cultured CD4+ T cells from PBMCs, sampled from a patient who received antiretroviral therapy. The receptors originated from an adult with HIV. The donor label of this sample is uncertain. Both conserved end residues are part of each CDR3. The D gene is left open where the match is weak. Rows give clone size only sometimes, using once, few, many, or a class for an expanded clone.

D	V	size	J	CDR3	DNA
TRBD2	TRBV7-9	-	TRBJ2-3	CASSLSSGGSSTDTQYF	TGTGCCAGCAGCTTATCTAGCGGGGGGTCTAGCACAGATACGCAGTATTTT
-	TRBV13	-	TRBJ2-3	CASSYSVGGLPDTQYF	TGTGCCAGCAGTTATAGCGTGGGGGGCCTGCCAGATACGCAGTATTTT
TRBD2	TRBV5-1	-	TRBJ2-3	CASSFSGYTDTQYF	TGCGCCAGCAGCTTTAGCGGGTACACAGATACGCAGTATTTT
-	TRBV6-5	medium-sized	TRBJ1-3	CASRLDRYSGNTIYF	TGTGCCAGCAGACTTGACAGGTACTCTGGAAACACCATATATTTT
-	TRBV7-2	-	TRBJ2-5	CASSFWTVGETQYF	TGTGCCAGCAGCTTTTGGACAGTGGGTGAGACCCAGTACTTC
-	TRBV4-2	-	TRBJ1-5	CASSPQGVGDGQPQHF	TGTGCCAGCAGCCCCCAAGGGGTAGGGGACGGTCAGCCCCAGCATTTT
-	TRBV24-1	-	TRBJ1-4	CATSDGGRGNEKLFF	TGTGCCACCAGTGATGGTGGACGGGGAAATGAAAAACTGTTTTTT
-	TRBV10-1	-	TRBJ2-3	CASKAGSSSPSDTQYF	TGCGCCAGCAAAGCAGGCTCCTCAAGCCCTTCGGATACGCAGTATTTT
-	TRBV18	few	TRBJ2-3	CASSPGGGGADTQYF	TGTGCCAGCTCCCCTGGTGGGGGGGGCGCAGATACGCAGTATTTT
-	TRBV3-1/TRBV3-2	once	TRBJ1-1	CASSSGVGAEAFF	TGTGCCAGCAGCTCAGGGGTAGGGGCTGAAGCTTTCTTT
-	TRBV3-1/TRBV3-2	-	TRBJ1-1	CASSQVQRTEAFF	TGTGCCAGCAGCCAAGTACAACGCACTGAAGCTTTCTTT
-	TRBV9	-	TRBJ1-2	CASSVVGEYGYTF	TGTGCCAGCAGCGTAGTTGGAGAGTATGGCTACACCTTC
-	TRBV3-1/TRBV3-2	-	TRBJ1-5	CASSQLGNQPQHF	TGTGCCAGCAGCCAATTGGGCAATCAGCCCCAGCATTTT
-	TRBV25-1	-	TRBJ1-5	CASSGSLGLQSQHF	TGTGCCAGCAGCGGGTCGCTGGGACTTCAGTCCCAGCATTTT
TRBD2	TRBV7-2	-	TRBJ2-3	CASSRDYSTDTQYF	TGTGCCAGCAGCAGGGACTACAGCACAGATACGCAGTATTTT
-	TRBV23-1	few	TRBJ1-2	CASSPRTWDYGYTF	TGCGCCAGCAGTCCTAGGACGTGGGACTATGGCTACACCTTC
-	TRBV5-1	few	TRBJ1-1	CASSAGLLNTEAFF	TGCGCCAGCAGCGCGGGACTCTTGAACACTGAAGCTTTCTTT
TRBD1	TRBV6-2/TRBV6-3	-	TRBJ2-3	CASSYLIQGDTQYF	TGTGCCAGCAGTTACTTAATACAGGGGGATACGCAGTATTTT
-	TRBV3-1/TRBV3-2	few	TRBJ2-7	CASSQAQGARYF	TGTGCCAGCAGCCAAGCGCAGGGAGCGAGGTACTTC
-	TRBV5-4	-	TRBJ2-5	CASSLAGTGTQYF	TGTGCCAGCAGCTTGGCTGGGACTGGGACCCAGTACTTC
TRBD1	TRBV19	once	TRBJ1-2	CASSPTLTSIRQGGKNYGYTF	TGTGCCAGTAGTCCGACATTAACTTCCATCAGACAGGGAGGAAAAAACTATGGCTACACCTTC
-	TRBV25-1	few	TRBJ2-3	CASSPGFPGTDTQYF	TGTGCCAGCAGTCCTGGTTTTCCTGGAACAGATACGCAGTATTTT
TRBD1	TRBV6-5	few	TRBJ1-4	CASKRDRENNEKLFF	TGTGCCAGCAAGCGCGACAGGGAAAATAATGAAAAACTGTTTTTT
TRBD1	TRBV10-3	once	TRBJ2-7	CAINDRGTSSYEQYF	TGTGCCATCAACGACAGGGGGACAAGCTCCTACGAGCAGTACTTC
-	TRBV19	-	TRBJ1-6	CASSMENSSPLHF	TGTGCCAGTAGTATGGAGAACAGCTCACCCCTCCACTTT
TRBD2	TRBV10-3	-	TRBJ2-3	CAISGTTSGYSTDTQYF	TGTGCCATCAGTGGGACGACTAGCGGGTATAGCACAGATACGCAGTATTTT
-	TRBV19	once	TRBJ2-3	CASSISPGKGTDTQYF	TGTGCCAGTAGTATATCGCCGGGAAAAGGCACAGATACGCAGTATTTT
TRBD1	TRBV27	once	TRBJ2-7	CASSGTVPYEQYF	TGTGCCAGCAGCGGGACAGTGCCCTACGAGCAGTACTTC
-	TRBV28	-	TRBJ1-6	CASSSIQARMTPLHF	TGTGCCAGCAGTTCAATACAGGCGCGTATGACCCCCCTCCACTTT
-	TRBV10-2	-	TRBJ2-7	CASTLAGSEQYF	TGCGCCAGCACCCTGGCAGGGAGCGAGCAGTACTTC
-	TRBV6-2/TRBV6-3	-	TRBJ2-2	CASSYDRNTGELFF	TGTGCCAGCAGTTACGACAGGAACACCGGGGAGCTGTTTTTT
-	TRBV2	-	TRBJ2-7	CASRVLDSSYEQYF	TGTGCCAGCAGAGTCCTAGATAGCTCCTACGAGCAGTACTTC
TRBD2	TRBV7-9	-	TRBJ2-3	CASSLWLAGEDTQYF	TGTGCCAGCAGCTTATGGCTAGCGGGGGAAGATACGCAGTATTTT
-	TRBV25-1	-	TRBJ2-7	CASSVDRYNYEQYF	TGTGCCAGCAGTGTGGACAGATATAACTACGAGCAGTACTTC
-	TRBV7-2	few	TRBJ2-3	CASSFSRGPSTDTQYF	TGTGCCAGCAGCTTTTCTCGGGGGCCGAGCACAGATACGCAGTATTTT
TRBD1	TRBV28	once	TRBJ1-1	CASSPRTGENTEAFF	TGTGCCAGCAGTCCTCGGACAGGGGAGAACACTGAAGCTTTCTTT
-	TRBV7-3	-	TRBJ2-2	CASSRRTQGTGELFF	TGTGCCAGCAGCCGGAGGACTCAGGGGACCGGGGAGCTGTTTTTT
-	TRBV15	once	TRBJ1-5	CATSRDGQPQHF	TGTGCCACCAGCAGAGATGGGCAGCCCCAGCATTTT